One sample yielded the 19 T cell receptor beta chains listed below, sequenced in a study of blood T cell repertoires in COVID-19 (dated by TCRdb to the early 2020s). The method behind the library was the immunoSEQ multiplex PCR assay. TCRdb took this table from immuneACCESS and kept in-frame rearrangements with V and J called. Such tables lack part of the clones; where checked against another copy, unresolved V genes explain under half of the gap, and the rest is unexplained. Counted in this sample were 110,000 or so clones; about 74% of them appeared once. Together, the top ten hold 5% to 7.5% of the sample. The sample consisted of peripheral blood. The receptors stem from a man between 65 and 85 years old with acute or convalescent COVID-19.

This clone was seen just once. The genes are TRBV18 and TRBJ1-4, with TRBD1 identical over 9 bases. Germline V gene sequence: CDR1 KGHSH, CDR2 LQKENI. After removal of 4 bases from V and 8 bases from J, the junction contained 8 bases not matched to a gene. The CDR3 runs to 15 residues. CDR3 protein: CASSLQRDRAEKLFF. CDR3 nucleotides: TGTGCCAGCTCACTCCAGCGGGACAGGGCGGAAAAACTGTTTTTT.

The chain links TRBV19 to TRBJ1-2; 12 bases are shared with TRBD1. Germline V gene data show CDR1 as LNHDA and CDR2 as SQIVND (reference sequence). After removal of 2 bases from V and 4 bases from J, the junction contained 8 bases not matched to a gene. This CDR3 has 17 amino acids. The CDR3 is CASSIMGQGAGGYGYTF. Written as DNA, the CDR3 is TGTGCCAGTAGTATAATGGGACAGGGGGCCGGTGGCTATGGCTACACCTTC.

The V call is TRBV28, the J call TRBJ2-7, with TRBD1 matching over 9 bases. This CDR3 is 15 amino acids long. Trimming at V came to 6 bases and at J to 2 bases, leaving 8 bases not matched to a gene. The germline gives CDR1 MDHEN, CDR2 SYDVKM. The CDR3 DNA reads TGTGCCAGCAGCTCCCTCGGGACAGGGACCTACGAGCAGTACTTC. Translated: CASSSLGTGTYEQYF. The variable domain in full, completed from reference TRBV28 and TRBJ2-7, reads DVKVTQSSRYLVKRTGEKVFLECVQDMDHENMFWYRQDPGLGLRLIYFSYDVKMKEKGDIPEGYSVSREKKERFSLILESASTNQTSMYLCASSSLGTGTYEQYFGPGTRLTVT.

This clone was detected only a few times. The chain carries TRBV5-1 and TRBJ1-1; a weak D match, TRBD1 (6 bases). Germline V CDR1 and CDR2: SGHRS, YFSETQ. This CDR3 is built from 14 residues. V lost 5 bases and J 1 base, leaving 12 bases between the germline ends. CDR3 loop: CASRQQGPNTEAFF. CDR3 nucleotides: TGCGCCAGCAGACAACAGGGCCCGAACACTGAAGCTTTCTTT.

The chain combines TRBV4-3 with TRBJ1-4; a weak D match, TRBD1 (5 bases). Germline CDR1 reads LGHNA; CDR2 reads YSLEER. V lost 1 base and J 3 bases, leaving 12 bases between the germline ends. The CDR3 extends over 16 amino acids. In nucleotides, the CDR3 is TGCGCCAGCAGCCAAGGCCACGGGGGTTCTAATGAAAAACTGTTTTTT. Encoded protein: CASSQGHGGSNEKLFF.

The V call is TRBV11-3, the J call TRBJ2-7, with D perhaps TRBD2 (6 bases). Germline CDR1 and CDR2: SGHNT and YENEEA. There are 18 residues in the CDR3. Trimming removed 1 base at V and 2 bases at J, with 21 bases between. Here the CDR3 DNA reads TGTGCCAGCAGCTTAGGTACCCCAAGTAGCGGTATAACCTACGAGCAGTACTTC. Translated: CASSLGTPSSGITYEQYF. Drawing the rest from reference TRBV11-3 and TRBJ2-7, the complete variable domain is EAGVVQSPRYKIIEKKQPVAFWCNPISGHNTLYWYLQNLGQGPELLIRYENEEAVDDSQLPKDRFSAERLKGVDSTLKIQPAELGDSAVYLCASSLGTPSSGITYEQYFGPGTRLTVT.

The genes are TRBV19 and TRBJ1-4; 8 nucleotides line up with TRBD1. Germline trimming cut 5 bases from V and 2 bases from J; bases unmatched to any gene: 4. Germline V gives CDR1 LNHDA, CDR2 SQIVND (reference sequence). The CDR3 consists of 15 residues. CDR3 amino acids: CASSGRTGTNEKLFF. CDR3 coding DNA: TGTGCCAGTAGTGGGCGGACAGGGACTAATGAAAAACTGTTTTTT.

The J gene is TRBJ1-6, the V gene TRBV27; maybe TRBD1 (5 bases). CDR3 length: 19 amino acids. V dropped 2 bases and J dropped 0 bases, with 17 bases sitting between them. Per germline, CDR1 MNHEY and CDR2 SMNVEV (reference sequence). The CDR3 coding sequence is TGTGCCAGCAGTTTAGTATTTTCAGGGATTAGCTCCTATAATTCACCCCTCCACTTT. Amino acid sequence: CASSLVFSGISSYNSPLHF.

V gene TRBV28 combines with J gene TRBJ2-1; D might be TRBD1 (6 bases). The CDR3 has 16 residues. Germline-derived CDR1 and CDR2 are MDHEN and SYDVKM. The germline V and J ends were trimmed by 6 bases and 0 bases, with 15 bases remaining between them. Here the CDR3 DNA reads TGTGCCAGCAGAAGACAGGCCCTAAGCTCCTACAATGAGCAGTTCTTC. Protein sequence: CASRRQALSSYNEQFF.

The chain combines TRBV2 with TRBJ1-5; TRBD1 matches 7 bases. From germline, CDR1 is SNHLY and CDR2 FYNNEI. The V and J ends lost 8 bases and 1 base, in that order; junction bases with no gene match: 2. CDR3 length: 13 amino acids. DNA for the CDR3: TGTGCCAGCGGGACAGAGAGCAATCAGCCCCAGCATTTT. This codes for CASGTESNQPQHF.

V gene TRBV9 combines with J gene TRBJ1-2; 8 bases line up with TRBD1. CDR3 length: 13 amino acids. The germline CDR1 and CDR2 sequences are SGDLS and YYNGEE. V lost 3 bases and J lost 8; bases outside the gene matches: 6. In nucleotides, the CDR3 is TGTGCCAGCAGCGAGATGGACAGGGTCGGCTACACCTTC. Translating it yields CASSEMDRVGYTF. Together with reference TRBV9 and TRBJ1-2, the CDR3 gives the full variable domain: DSGVTQTPKHLITATGQRVTLRCSPRSGDLSVYWYQQSLDQGLQFLIQYYNGEERAKGNILERFSAQQFPDLHSELNLSSLELGDSALYFCASSEMDRVGYTFGSGTRLTVV.

The V gene is TRBV18, the J gene TRBJ1-1; 7 bases map to TRBD1. CDR3 length: 15 amino acids. Germline V gene lookup returns CDR1 KGHSH and CDR2 LQKENI. Unmatched junction bases numbered 4, after V lost 3 bases and J lost 0 bases. DNA for the CDR3: TGTGCCAGCTCACCCTACACAGGGGTGAACACTGAAGCTTTCTTT. Its protein is CASSPYTGVNTEAFF.

The chain is built from TRBV4-1 and TRBJ2-5; 7 nucleotides align to TRBD1. V shed 1 base and J 1 base; nucleotides not matched to a gene: 12. The germline V gene encodes CDR1 MGHRA and CDR2 YSYEKL. This CDR3 has 18 amino acids. CDR3 DNA sequence: TGCGCCAGCAGCCAAGCAGGGGACAGCCTACTTGCCCAAGAGACCCAGTACTTC. Protein: CASSQAGDSLLAQETQYF.

The chain is built from TRBV30 and TRBJ2-3; D is unresolved. This CDR3 is 12 amino acids long. The ends were cut back, 2 bases at V and 2 bases at J, with 5 bases in the middle. Germline CDR1 and CDR2: GTSNPN and SVGIG (reference sequence). The DNA for the CDR3 is TGTGCCTGGAGTCTCCTCACAGATACGCAGTATTTT. As protein: CAWSLLTDTQYF.

V gene TRBV18 combines with J gene TRBJ1-4; possibly TRBD1 for D (5 bases). CDR1 is KGHSH, CDR2 LQKENI, per germline. Trimming cost V 6 bases and J 8 bases, with 13 bases left between them. CDR3 length equals 13 residues. CDR3 nucleotides: TGTGCCAGCTCCGGCCAGGGCGGAGAAAAACTGTTTTTT. It codes for CASSGQGGEKLFF.

The rearrangement uses TRBV30 and TRBJ2-7; 8 nucleotides match TRBD1. This CDR3 has 14 residues. J gave up 3 bases and V 2 bases, and 6 bases lay outside the gene matches. Germline V gives CDR1 GTSNPN, CDR2 SVGIG (reference sequence). The CDR3 DNA follows: TGTGCCTGGAGTCGGGCAGGGGGCGTCTACGAGCAGTACTTC. It translates to CAWSRAGGVYEQYF.

The V call is TRBV4-1, the J call TRBJ2-5, with D tentatively TRBD1 (6 bases). Deletions cut 5 bases from V and 2 bases from J, with 9 bases between. Germline-derived CDR1 and CDR2 are MGHRA and YSYEKL. This CDR3 comprises 13 residues. CDR3 residues: CASSDGQQETQYF. The CDR3 bases are TGCGCCAGCAGCGACGGACAGCAAGAGACCCAGTACTTC.

This clone was picked up one time. The chain has TRBV19 and TRBJ2-3, with 9 bases lining up with TRBD1. Germline loops: CDR1 LNHDA, CDR2 SQIVND (reference sequence). V trimming: 9 bases; J trimming: 0 bases; junction bases outside the gene matches: 7. The CDR3 has 15 amino acids. The CDR3 DNA reads as TGTGCCAGCTTGGACAGGGGCACTAGCACAGATACGCAGTATTTT. Encoded protein: CASLDRGTSTDTQYF.

CDR3 nucleotide sequence: TGTGCCAGCAGCTTAACTGGCAGGGGGGACCCCTACGAGCAGTACTTC. The encoded protein is CASSLTGRGDPYEQYF. This chain uses TRBV7-3 with TRBJ2-7; D perhaps matches TRBD1 (7 bases). The CDR3 length is 16 residues. V lost 0 bases to trimming and J lost 2 bases, with 14 bases between them. The germline V gene has CDR1 SGHTA and CDR2 FQGTGA. The full variable domain, completed using reference TRBV7-3 and TRBJ2-7, is GAGVSQTPSNKVTEKGKYVELRCDPISGHTALYWYRQSLGQGPEFLIYFQGTGAADDSGLPNDRFFAVRPEGSVSTLKIQRTERGDSAVYLCASSLTGRGDPYEQYFGPGTRLTVT.